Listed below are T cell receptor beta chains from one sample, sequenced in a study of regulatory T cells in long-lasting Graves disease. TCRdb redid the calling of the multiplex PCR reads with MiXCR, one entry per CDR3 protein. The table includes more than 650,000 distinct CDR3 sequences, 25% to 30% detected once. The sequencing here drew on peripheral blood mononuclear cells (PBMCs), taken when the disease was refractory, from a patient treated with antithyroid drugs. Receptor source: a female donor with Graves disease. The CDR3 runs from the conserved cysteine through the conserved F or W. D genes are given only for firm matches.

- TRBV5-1 CASREDPTPIEQYF
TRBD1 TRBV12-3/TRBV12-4 CATAGQGRYEQYF
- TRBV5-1 CASSPNAGVGNTEAFF
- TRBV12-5 CASGFSGESTTGELFF
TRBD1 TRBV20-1 CSARSTGSYEQYF
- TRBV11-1 CASSLSGQGDQPQHF
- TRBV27 CASSARDSNQPQHF
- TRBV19 CASSGTYRFFSNQPQHF
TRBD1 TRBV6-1 CATKNRGGNQPQHF
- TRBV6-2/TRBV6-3 CASSWMRTQYF
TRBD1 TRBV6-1 CASSRRQGEYYNSPLHF
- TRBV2 CASRLRTDTYEQYF
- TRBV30 CAWIPQGNTEAFF
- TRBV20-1 CSAGGLNYGYTF
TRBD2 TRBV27 CASSRTSDNTGELFF
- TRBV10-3 CAISEGREAYGYTF
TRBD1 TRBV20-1 CSARDGGGAENQPQHF
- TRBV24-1 CATSTYTGSSTGELFF
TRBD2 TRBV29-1 CSVWGGIEQYF
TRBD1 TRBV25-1 CASMSGTAYEQYF
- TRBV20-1 CSATTSWDEQYF
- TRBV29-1 CSVDETSSGNTIYF
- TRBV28 CASSRRQTGNTIYF
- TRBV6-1 CASSPEKGTNYGYTF
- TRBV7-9 CASSLESGTEAFF
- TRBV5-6 CASSLGYSNRETQYF
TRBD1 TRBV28 CASRWTGRNSPLHF
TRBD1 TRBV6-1 CASSDRTGIGYTF
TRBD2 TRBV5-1 CASSRGLAGGPGQNIQYF
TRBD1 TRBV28 CASSSQTGMNTEAFF
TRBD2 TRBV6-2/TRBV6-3 CASTSGKETQYF
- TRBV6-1 CASSRISYNEQFF
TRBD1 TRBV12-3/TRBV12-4 CASSPSGQGVYEQYF
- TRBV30 CAWSVTSSPHNEKLFF
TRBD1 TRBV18 CASSGTGMGPEAFF
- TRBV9 CASSGGPLDNSPLHF
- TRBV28 CASNPPDSPNYGYTF
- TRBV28 CASSVRQMYGYTF
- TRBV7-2 CASSPQVPYEQYF